These 9 T cell receptor beta chains were all obtained from the same sample, sequenced in a study of monozygotic twins with inflammatory bowel disease. TCRdb reworked the 5' RACE reads into one entry per CDR3 protein, no DNA. This repertoire includes 150,000 to 200,000 distinct CDR3 sequences. The sample was blood. All receptors derive from a human donor with ulcerative colitis or Crohn's disease, or a healthy co-twin of an affected twin (not recorded which).

This chain links TRBV6-2 or TRBV6-3 with TRBJ2-6; TCRdb reports TRBD1, a call that lacks DNA to check it against. This CDR3 has 17 amino acids. Per the germline V gene, CDR1 is MNHEY and CDR2 is SVGEGT. The CDR3: CASGKRQGFAGANVLTF.

The rearrangement uses TRBV6-5 and TRBJ2-1; the TCRdb call, TRBD1, lacks DNA for checking. This CDR3 has 18 residues. From germline, CDR1 is MNHEY and CDR2 SVGAGI. The CDR3 is CASSYSGTGGLPYNEQFF.

The rearrangement joins TRBV20-1 to TRBJ2-7; TCRdb's D call of TRBD1 is untestable without DNA. Germline values: CDR1 DFQATT, CDR2 SNEGSKA (reference sequence). The CDR3 loop spans 18 amino acids. The CDR3 protein is CSASGDRVKHLASYEQYF.

The CDR3 is CASSPQLGLGTEAFF. The rearrangement uses TRBV5-4 and TRBJ1-1; TCRdb picks TRBD1, but there is no DNA to check that call. Germline V gives CDR1 SGHNT, CDR2 YYREEE (reference sequence). CDR3 length: 15 amino acids.

This chain joins TRBV2 and TRBJ2-5; the D call of TRBD1 rests on TCRdb alone, since no DNA is present to check it. The germline V gene encodes CDR1 SNHLY and CDR2 FYNNEI. CDR3 length equals 13 residues. The CDR3 is CASNRQGRETQYF.

This chain connects TRBV14 to TRBJ1-1; TCRdb's D call of TRBD1 is untestable without DNA. Germline loops: CDR1 SGHDN, CDR2 FVKESK. The CDR3 runs 13 residues. The CDR3 is CATTTGRYTEAFF. The full variable domain, in which reference TRBV14 and TRBJ1-1 provide the parts outside the CDR3, is EAGVTQFPSHSVIEKGQTVTLRCDPISGHDNLYWYRRVMGKEIKFLLHFVKESKQDESGMPNNRFLAERTGGTYSTLKVQPAELEDSGVYFCATTTGRYTEAFFGQGTRLTVV.

V gene TRBV19 combines with J gene TRBJ1-1; the TRBD1 assignment by TCRdb is unverifiable without DNA. Germline V gene lookup returns CDR1 LNHDA and CDR2 SQIVND (reference sequence). This CDR3 comprises 12 residues. The CDR3 protein is CASSGGGTEAFF.

The chain combines TRBV5-4 with TRBJ2-2. Germline values: CDR1 SGHNT, CDR2 YYREEE (reference sequence). The CDR3 spans 15 residues. CDR3 in amino acids: CASSLDRALTGELFF.

The rearrangement joins TRBV3-1 to TRBJ1-3; the TCRdb D gene call, TRBD1, has no DNA to confirm it. Germline V gene sequence: CDR1 LGHDT, CDR2 YNNKEL (reference sequence). CDR3 length: 17 amino acids. The CDR3 reads CASSQELDRSSGNTIYF.